The TCR beta chain described here comes from a study of T cells after yellow fever vaccination. Background on the study: The SMART-Seq v4 Ultra Low Input method served to prepare the low-cell-number fractions. Findings of the study overall: There was a possibility that FACS-sorted repertoires contained abundant clonotypes contaminating from the bulk population. It was a weaker secondary response, yet one that peaked faster, at day 5 versus 15.

The CDR3 covers 15 residues. V was shortened by 0 bases and J by 3 bases, with 9 bases between the two germline ends. Germline lookup yields CDR1 SGHAT and CDR2 FQNNGV. This clonotype was seen a few times. Its antigen is not identified. A 5'RACE template-switching step, the method used to make TCR cDNA, added a universal primer site and UMIs. TCRdb analysed the 5' RACE reads with MiXCR anew, one entry per CDR3 protein. The table has more than 350,000 distinct CDR3 sequences, under 14% seen once. The sample was PBMCs, taken on the day of the first yellow fever vaccination. The gene calls are TRBV11-2 and TRBJ1-5; D is unresolved. The TCR sequence derives from a man between 18 and 29 years old who received the YFV17D yellow fever vaccine. The CDR3 region is CASSLDPRPNQPQHF. The CDR3 bases are TGTGCCAGCAGCTTAGATCCCCGTCCCAATCAGCCCCAGCATTTT.